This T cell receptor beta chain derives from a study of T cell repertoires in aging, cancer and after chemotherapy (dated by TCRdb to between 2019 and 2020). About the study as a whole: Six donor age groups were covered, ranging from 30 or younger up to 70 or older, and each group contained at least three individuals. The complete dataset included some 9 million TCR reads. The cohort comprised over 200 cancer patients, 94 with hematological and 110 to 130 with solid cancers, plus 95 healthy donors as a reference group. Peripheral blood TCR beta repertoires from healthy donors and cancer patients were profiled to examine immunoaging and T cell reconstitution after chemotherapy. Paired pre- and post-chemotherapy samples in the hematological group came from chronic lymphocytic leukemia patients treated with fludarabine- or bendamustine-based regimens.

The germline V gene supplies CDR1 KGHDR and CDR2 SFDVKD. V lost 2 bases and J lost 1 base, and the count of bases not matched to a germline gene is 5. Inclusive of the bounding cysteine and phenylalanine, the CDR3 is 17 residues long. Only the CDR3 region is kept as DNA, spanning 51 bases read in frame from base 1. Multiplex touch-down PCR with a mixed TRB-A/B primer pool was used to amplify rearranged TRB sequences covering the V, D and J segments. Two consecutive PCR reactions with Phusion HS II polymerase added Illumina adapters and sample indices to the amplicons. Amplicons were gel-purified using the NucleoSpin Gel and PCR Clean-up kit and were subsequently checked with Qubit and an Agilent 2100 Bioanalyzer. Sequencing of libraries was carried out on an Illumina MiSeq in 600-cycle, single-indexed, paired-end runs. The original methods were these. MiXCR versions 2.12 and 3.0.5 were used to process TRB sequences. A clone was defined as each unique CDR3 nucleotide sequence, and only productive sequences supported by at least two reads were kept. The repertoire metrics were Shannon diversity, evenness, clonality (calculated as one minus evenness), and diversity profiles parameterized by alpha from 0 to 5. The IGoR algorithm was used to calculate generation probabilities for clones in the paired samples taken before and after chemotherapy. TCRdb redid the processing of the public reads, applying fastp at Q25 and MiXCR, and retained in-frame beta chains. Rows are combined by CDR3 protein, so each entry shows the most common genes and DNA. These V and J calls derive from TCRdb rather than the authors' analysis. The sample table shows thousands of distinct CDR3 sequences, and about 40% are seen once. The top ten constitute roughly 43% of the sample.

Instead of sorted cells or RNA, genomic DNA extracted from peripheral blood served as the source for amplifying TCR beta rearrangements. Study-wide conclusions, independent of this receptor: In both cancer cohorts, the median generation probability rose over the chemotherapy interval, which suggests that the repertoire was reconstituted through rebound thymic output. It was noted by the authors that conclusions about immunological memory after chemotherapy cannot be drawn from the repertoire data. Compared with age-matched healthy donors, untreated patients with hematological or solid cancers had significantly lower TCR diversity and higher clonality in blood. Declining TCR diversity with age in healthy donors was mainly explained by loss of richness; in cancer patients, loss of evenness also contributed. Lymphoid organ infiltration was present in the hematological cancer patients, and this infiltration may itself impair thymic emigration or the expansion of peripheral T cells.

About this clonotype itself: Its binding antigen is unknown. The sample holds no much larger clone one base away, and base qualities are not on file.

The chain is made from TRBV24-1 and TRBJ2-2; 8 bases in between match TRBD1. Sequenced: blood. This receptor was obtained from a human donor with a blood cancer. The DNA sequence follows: TGTGCCACCAGTGATTCCGTGGGGACAGGGAACACCGGGGAGCTGTTTTTT. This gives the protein CATSDSVGTGNTGELFF.